Following are 9 T cell receptor beta chains from one sample sequenced in a study of breast tumors, draining lymph nodes, adjacent tissues. The lymph nodes were axillary draining lymph nodes from breast cancer patients. TCRdb independently ran MiXCR on the multiplex PCR reads; one entry per CDR3 protein. The top ten hold around 2.3% of the sample, which has around 150,000 distinct CDR3 sequences, 32% seen once. Material: axillary lymph node tissue. These receptors came from a female donor with breast cancer. Some clones in this sample may be carry-over from other donors' samples.

In the case of this clonotype: A read error may account for a junction end that differs from germline. The chain recombines TRBV7-9 with TRBJ1-2, with 7 bases that match TRBD1. The CDR3 is made up of 14 amino acids. CDR1 is SEHNR, CDR2 FQNEAQ, per germline (reference sequence). The CDR3 nucleotides read TGTGCCGGCAGCTTAGACAGGGTCACCTATGGCTACACCTTC. This encodes CAGSLDRVTYGYTF.

This clonotype was counted at least ten times. This chain connects TRBV6-6 to TRBJ2-2; perhaps TRBD1 as D (5 bases). Germline CDR1 MNHNY, CDR2 SVGAGI (reference sequence). This CDR3 is built from 15 residues. Trimming removed 5 bases from V and 0 bases from J, with 10 bases in between. CDR3 DNA sequence: TGTGCCAGCAGTCCTCGACAGCCGAACACCGGGGAGCTGTTTTTT. It is translated as CASSPRQPNTGELFF.

The V gene is TRBV11-2, the J gene TRBJ1-4; TRBD1 is a possible D gene (5 bases). The germline V gene has CDR1 SGHAT and CDR2 FQNNGV. V was cut by 0 bases and J by 6 bases, with 14 bases left in between. This CDR3 has 16 residues. The CDR3 spells CASSLDLAGSDEKLFF. As DNA, the CDR3 is TGTGCCAGCAGCTTAGATCTGGCAGGGTCAGATGAAAAACTGTTTTTT.

This clonotype was recorded once. The V and J genes are TRBV6-1 and TRBJ1-1; 7 positions match TRBD1. V dropped 7 bases and J dropped 5; count of bases not matched to a gene: 10. The germline V gene has CDR1 MNHNS and CDR2 SASEGT. This CDR3 is built from 14 residues. CDR3 amino acids: CASMDRGQATEAFF. As DNA, the CDR3 is TGTGCCAGCATGGATAGGGGGCAAGCAACTGAAGCTTTCTTT.

The gene calls are TRBV5-4 and TRBJ2-1, with D perhaps TRBD2 (5 bases). The V and J ends lost 2 bases and 5 bases respectively, with 17 bases between them. This CDR3 has 16 amino acids. Germline V gene lookup returns CDR1 SGHNT and CDR2 YYREEE (reference sequence). The DNA for the CDR3 is TGTGCCAGCAGCTTTAGGCGGGCGGGCCGGAACAATGAGCAGTTCTTC. Protein sequence: CASSFRRAGRNNEQFF.

This clonotype has ten or more counts. The J gene is TRBJ2-7, the V gene TRBV7-9, with 8 bases lining up with TRBD2. Germline CDR1 is SEHNR and CDR2 is FQNEAQ (reference sequence). V dropped 5 bases and J dropped 2; count of bases not matched to a gene: 5. The CDR3 is 14 residues long. The CDR3 protein is CASSTSGFPYEQYF. The CDR3 DNA reads TGTGCCAGCAGCACTAGCGGCTTTCCCTACGAGCAGTACTTC.

This clonotype was observed many times. The chain couples TRBV6-2 or TRBV6-3 to TRBJ2-5; 10 bases fit TRBD2. The CDR3 length is 15 residues. J was trimmed by 3 bases and V by 5 bases; bases with no gene match: 6. Looked up from germline, CDR1 is MNHEY and CDR2 is SVGEGT. CDR3 sequence: CASSSLAGAKETQYF. CDR3 nucleotides: TGTGCCAGCAGTAGTCTAGCGGGGGCAAAAGAGACCCAGTACTTC.

The V call is TRBV7-2, the J call TRBJ1-5; the D gene is possibly TRBD1 (5 bases). This CDR3 region has 13 residues. Germline lookup yields CDR1 SGHTA and CDR2 FQGNSA. V was clipped by 7 bases and J by 7 bases, with 14 bases between them. The CDR3 coding sequence is TGTGCCAGCACCGTAGGGGCCGGCCAGCCCCAGCATTTT. Amino acid sequence: CASTVGAGQPQHF.

Concerning this clonotype: This could be a read error, since a much larger clone is one nucleotide away. This chain links TRBV19 with TRBJ2-1; the match to TRBD1 covers 8 bases. The CDR3 consists of 17 residues. Germline assignment: CDR1 LNHDA and CDR2 SQIVND (reference sequence). The CDR3, as DNA: TGTGCCAGTAGGCCCCGGACAGGGAAAAAGTCCTACAATGAGCAGTCCTTC. Residues: CASRPRTGKKSYNEQSF.